This is a list of T cell receptor beta chains from one sample in a study of PD-1 blockade in classical Hodgkin lymphoma. Generated by immunoSEQ multiplex PCR, the TCRdb table keeps only in-frame clones and is missing some. The repertoire holds about 46,000 clones, with approximately 70% as singletons. This material consisted of peripheral blood mononuclear cells (PBMCs), taken at baseline. These receptor sequences come from a human donor with classical Hodgkin lymphoma. Both conserved end residues are part of each CDR3. Each record gives: clone size, V gene, D gene, J gene, CDR3 protein, CDR3 DNA. A D gene is named only where the DNA matches it firmly. Clone size is given for some rows only: seen once, a few or many times, or a class if the clone is expanded.

.	TRBV27	.	TRBJ2-2	CASSGGGMAGELFF	TGTGCCAGCAGTGGAGGGGGCATGGCCGGGGAGCTGTTTTTT
.	TRBV7-2	TRBD1	TRBJ1-2	CASSLGQGANYGYTF	TGTGCCAGCAGCCTAGGACAGGGCGCTAACTATGGCTACACCTTC
once	TRBV6-5	.	TRBJ2-1	CASTFGPYNEQFF	TGTGCCAGCACCTTCGGACCCTACAATGAGCAGTTCTTC
.	TRBV6-5	TRBD2	TRBJ2-5	CASSLVAGIQETQYF	TGTGCCAGCAGTTTGGTAGCGGGTATCCAAGAGACCCAGTACTTC
.	TRBV4-1	.	TRBJ2-7	CASSQGDTSYEQYF	TGCGCCAGCAGCCAGGGGGACACCTCCTACGAGCAGTACTTC
.	TRBV5-1	TRBD1	TRBJ1-3	CASSLGQPGNTIYF	TGCGCCAGCAGCCTGGGACAGCCTGGAAACACCATATATTTT
.	TRBV6-1	.	TRBJ1-3	CASSEATSGNTIYF	TGTGCCAGCAGTGAGGCAACCTCTGGAAACACCATATATTTT
.	TRBV5-1	.	TRBJ2-3	CASREGFSTDTQYF	TGCGCCAGCAGAGAGGGGTTTAGCACAGATACGCAGTATTTT
.	TRBV6-6	.	TRBJ2-6	CASHSFGANVLTF	TGTGCCAGCCACAGCTTTGGGGCCAACGTCCTGACTTTC
.	TRBV2	.	TRBJ1-1	CASTRDLNTEAFF	TGTGCCAGCACTCGGGACTTGAACACTGAAGCTTTCTTT
.	TRBV11-3	.	TRBJ1-5	CASSLPGYLFSYQPQHF	TGTGCCAGCAGCTTACCCGGGTACCTTTTTAGTTATCAGCCCCAGCATTTT
.	TRBV6-1	.	TRBJ1-5	CASGASPNQPQHF	TGTGCCAGCGGGGCCAGTCCCAATCAGCCCCAGCATTTT
.	TRBV6-1	TRBD2	TRBJ2-2	CASILIGGAGELFF	TGTGCCAGCATACTTATCGGGGGGGCCGGGGAGCTGTTTTTT
once	TRBV2	.	TRBJ2-2	CASSEVWGTTGELFF	TGTGCCAGCAGTGAAGTTTGGGGGACCACCGGGGAGCTGTTTTTT
.	TRBV28	.	TRBJ2-1	CASTLGRLNEQFF	TGTGCCAGCACCTTGGGTCGGCTCAATGAGCAGTTCTTC
.	TRBV6-1	.	TRBJ2-7	CASSELSGLAGKQYF	TGTGCCAGCAGTGAACTTTCCGGGTTAGCTGGTAAACAGTACTTC
.	TRBV15	.	TRBJ1-3	CATSREWQGDIYF	TGTGCCACCAGCAGAGAGTGGCAGGGAGACATATATTTT
.	TRBV18	.	TRBJ2-7	CASSPGVYEQYF	TGTGCCAGCTCACCAGGAGTCTACGAGCAGTACTTC
few	TRBV29-1	TRBD1	TRBJ2-5	CSVASGQGGETQYF	TGCAGCGTTGCATCGGGACAGGGGGGAGAGACCCAGTACTTC
.	TRBV5-6	TRBD2	TRBJ2-1	CASRSGTSVYNEQFF	TGTGCCAGCAGATCCGGGACTAGCGTCTACAATGAGCAGTTCTTC